A selection of T cell receptor beta chains follows, all from one sample in a study of graft-versus-host responses after intestinal transplantation. Sequenced by immunoSEQ multiplex PCR; TCRdb stores in-frame clones only, minus some. Among more than 50,000 clones listed, 91% were seen once. Sequenced material: PBMCs, taken 650 to 670 days after intestinal transplant. The origin of the receptors is a human patient who received an intestinal transplant, so some T cells may come from the graft donor. Each CDR3 is given with its conserved first and last residue. The size of a clone is reported for some rows only, either as once, few or many, or as a class for expanded clones.

few	TRBV7-9	TRBJ2-1	CASSLRNLQTGQHTNEQFF
NA	TRBV5-1	NA	CASMGQNEQYF
once	TRBV5-1	TRBJ2-5	CASSWDRQETQYF
NA	TRBV5-1	TRBJ1-5	CASSLSVNQPQHF
NA	TRBV6-9	TRBJ2-1	CASSEWNEQFF
NA	TRBV18	TRBJ1-2	CASSLGLDNYGYTF
NA	TRBV2	TRBJ1-5	CASSGQSNQPQHF
NA	TRBV6-4	TRBJ1-1	CASSPTTGSSGRTEAFF
NA	TRBV18	TRBJ2-3	CASSPLGTDTQYF
once	TRBV20-1	TRBJ1-5	CSARGQPQHF
NA	TRBV18	TRBJ1-5	CASSPGKDQPQHF
few	TRBV29-1	TRBJ1-1	CSVRWTVNTEAFF
NA	TRBV7-9	TRBJ2-7	CASSLGTGGFFYEQYF
NA	TRBV10-1	TRBJ1-1	CASSERPARSSAFF
NA	TRBV4-1	TRBJ2-1	CASSQKLAGGPNEQFF
NA	TRBV6-5	TRBJ2-3	CASRPRGQGTDTQYF
once	TRBV4-1	TRBJ1-1	CASSQDRSTEAFF
NA	TRBV9	TRBJ2-2	CASSVAGARGTGELFF
NA	TRBV6-6	TRBJ2-7	CASSYSRSSYEQYF
NA	TRBV7-6	TRBJ1-1	CASSLEQGAVSTEAFF
NA	TRBV5-4	TRBJ1-1	CASSLDSTEAFF
once	TRBV5-4	TRBJ2-2	CASSLRDRAPGELFF
NA	TRBV5-1	TRBJ2-5	CATGTGAQETQYF
NA	TRBV5-1	TRBJ2-1	CASSLDPGNSYNEQFF
NA	TRBV5-6	NA	CASSSSALTSGNRYEQYF
NA	TRBV5-6	TRBJ2-7	CASSSSGQGSPRISYEQYF
NA	TRBV4-2	TRBJ1-2	CASSQGGGGGYTF
NA	TRBV21-1	TRBJ1-2	CASSKRRGPSYGYTF
NA	TRBV2	TRBJ1-6	CASSEAVPGQSRHPPLHF
NA	TRBV2	TRBJ2-5	CASSNVGTGGMRQETQYF
NA	TRBV18	TRBJ1-1	CASSPAIAQNTEAFF
NA	TRBV4-1	TRBJ2-7	CASSQVASGGGWQYF
NA	TRBV5-5	TRBJ1-1	CASSPTPGVGAFF
once	TRBV7-9	TRBJ1-1	CASSPRSRDSSVMNTEAFF
NA	TRBV7-2	TRBJ2-7	CASSLAFSYEQYF
few	TRBV6-1	TRBJ1-4	CASSGSVTNEKLFF
NA	TRBV19	TRBJ1-6	CASSIGTLNSPLHF
NA	TRBV14	TRBJ2-1	CASSQGADRGTNEQFF
NA	TRBV19	TRBJ2-7	CASSPTGSPYEQYF
NA	TRBV6-6	TRBJ1-2	CASRFAGTGYGYTF
NA	TRBV19	TRBJ1-2	CASSIVPGQGLVRGYTF
NA	TRBV6-5	TRBJ2-7	CASSSDRVSYEQYF
few	TRBV7-6	TRBJ2-2	CASSIGQGGPGELFF